The present T cell receptor beta chain was sequenced within a study of OX40 agonist ivuxolimab in advanced cancers. The table came from immunoSEQ multiplex PCR; TCRdb's copy has only in-frame clones and leaves some out. The sample records about 100,000 clones, 89% being singletons. The CDR3 has 16 amino acids. Trimming took 6 bases from V and 3 from J, leaving 18 bases between them. CDR1 SGHAT and CDR2 FQNNGV come from the germline V gene. The source is an adult with an advanced solid tumor such as melanoma, head and neck, liver or kidney cancer. The sequences come from CD4+ or CD8+ T cells sorted from blood, collected in a trial of the OX40 agonist ivuxolimab. The J gene is TRBJ1-5, the V gene TRBV11-2; D gene unclear. The CDR3 loop reads CASSRTGIGNNQPQHF. The CDR3 nucleotides read TGTGCCAGCAGTCGAACGGGTATAGGGAACAATCAGCCCCAGCATTTT.